The 5 T cell receptor beta chains listed next were all sequenced from one sample in a study of blood T cells in healthy people across ages. A second PCR of 7 to 11 cycles used a sample-barcoded 5' primer and a J-beta primer mix. TCRdb analysed the 5' RACE reads with MiXCR anew, one entry per CDR3 protein. The data show about 1,400,000 distinct CDR3 sequences, around 55% seen once. The sample comprised blood. These TCRs come from a man between 18 and 35 years old in good health.

V and J are TRBV7-6 and TRBJ2-1; possible D gene TRBD2, 5 bases. Germline CDR1 reads SGHVS; CDR2 reads FNYEAQ. This CDR3 region has 13 residues. The germline V and J ends were trimmed by 7 bases and 10 bases, with 17 bases remaining between them. The CDR3, as DNA: TGTGCCAGCATGCCGGGGAGCCGTGGGGAGCAGTTCTTC. The encoded protein is CASMPGSRGEQFF.

The J gene is TRBJ2-5, the V gene TRBV20-1; tentatively, D is TRBD2 (5 bases). The V and J ends lost 0 bases and 11 bases respectively, with 28 bases between them. The length of the CDR3 is 17 residues. The germline V gene has CDR1 DFQATT and CDR2 SNEGSKA (reference sequence). The CDR3 nucleotides are TGCAGTGCTAGAGAGACTCAGAAGCGGTGGAGTTACAGTGAGCAGTACTTC. Protein: CSARETQKRWSYSEQYF.

The chain uses TRBV20-1 and TRBJ2-7; D is unclear. V lost 2 bases and J 3 bases, leaving 8 bases between the germline ends. The CDR3 is made up of 12 amino acids. The germline gives CDR1 DFQATT, CDR2 SNEGSKA (reference sequence). For the CDR3, the DNA is TGCAGTGCTAGACAGGCCTACTACGAGCAGTACTTC. It translates to CSARQAYYEQYF.

To note about this clonotype: Germline is not matched at one junction end, which may reflect a read error. This sequence joins TRBV25-1 and TRBJ2-7; TRBD1 matches at 8 bases. The germline CDR1 and CDR2 sequences are MGHDK and SYGVNS. The CDR3 runs to 16 residues. The CDR3 reads CASSEYVAGGSYEQYF. CDR3 DNA: TGTGCCAGTAGTGAATATGTGGCAGGGGGCTCGTACGAGCAGTACTTC.

This sequence joins TRBV6-2 or TRBV6-3 and TRBJ2-1, with TRBD2 as a possible D gene (6 bases). The V end was cut by 5 bases, the J end by 0 bases, with 17 bases between. Per germline, CDR1 MNHEY and CDR2 SVGEGT. CDR3 size: 17 residues. The DNA for the CDR3 is TGTGCCAGCAGTCCCCACCTCGCGGGGTTCTCCTACAATGAGCAGTTCTTC. It translates to CASSPHLAGFSYNEQFF.